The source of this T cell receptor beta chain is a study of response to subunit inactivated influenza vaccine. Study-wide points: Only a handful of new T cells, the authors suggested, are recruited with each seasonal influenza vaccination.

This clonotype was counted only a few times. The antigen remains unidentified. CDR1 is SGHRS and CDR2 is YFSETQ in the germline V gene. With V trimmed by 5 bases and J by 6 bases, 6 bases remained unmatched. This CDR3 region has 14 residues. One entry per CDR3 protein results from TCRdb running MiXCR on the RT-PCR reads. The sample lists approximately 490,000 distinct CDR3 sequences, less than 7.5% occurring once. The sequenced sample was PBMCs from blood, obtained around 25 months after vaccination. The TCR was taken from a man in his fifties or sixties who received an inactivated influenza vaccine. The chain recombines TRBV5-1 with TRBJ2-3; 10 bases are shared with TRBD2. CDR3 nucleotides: TGCGCCAGCAGTCCTAGCGGGAGCGGGGATACGCAGTATTTT. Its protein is CASSPSGSGDTQYF. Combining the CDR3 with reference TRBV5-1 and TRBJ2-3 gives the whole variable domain KAGVTQTPRYLIKTRGQQVTLSCSPISGHRSVSWYQQTPGQGLQFLFEYFSETQRNKGNFPGRFSGRQFSNSRSEMNVSTLELGDSALYLCASSPSGSGDTQYFGPGTRLTVL.